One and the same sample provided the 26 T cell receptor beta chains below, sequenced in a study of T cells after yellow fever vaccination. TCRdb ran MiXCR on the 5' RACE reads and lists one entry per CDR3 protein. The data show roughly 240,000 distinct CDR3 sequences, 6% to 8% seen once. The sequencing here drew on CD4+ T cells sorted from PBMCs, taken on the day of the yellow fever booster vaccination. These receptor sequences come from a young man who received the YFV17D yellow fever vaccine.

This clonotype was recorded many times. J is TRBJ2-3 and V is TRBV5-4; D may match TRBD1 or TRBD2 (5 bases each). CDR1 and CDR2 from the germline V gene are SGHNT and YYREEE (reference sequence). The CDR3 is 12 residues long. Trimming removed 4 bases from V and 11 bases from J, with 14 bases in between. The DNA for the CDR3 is TGTGCCAGCAGCCACCCGGGACGGCTGCAGTATTTT. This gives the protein CASSHPGRLQYF.

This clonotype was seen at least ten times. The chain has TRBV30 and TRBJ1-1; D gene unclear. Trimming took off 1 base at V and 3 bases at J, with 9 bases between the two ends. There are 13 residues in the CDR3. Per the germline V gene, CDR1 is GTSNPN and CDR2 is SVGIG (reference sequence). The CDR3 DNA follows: TGTGCCTGGAGTGAACAGCCTCACACTGAAGCTTTCTTT. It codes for CAWSEQPHTEAFF. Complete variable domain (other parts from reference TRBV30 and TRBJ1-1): SQTIHQWPATLVQPVGSPLSLECTVEGTSNPNLYWYRQAAGRGLQLLFYSVGIGQISSEVPQNLSASRPQDRQFILSSKKLLLSDSGFYLCAWSEQPHTEAFFGQGTRLTVV.

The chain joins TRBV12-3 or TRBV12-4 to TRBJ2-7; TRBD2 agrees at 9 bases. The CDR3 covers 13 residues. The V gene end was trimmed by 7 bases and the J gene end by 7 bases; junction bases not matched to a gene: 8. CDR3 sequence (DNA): TGTGCCAGCAAGTCAGCGGGAGGCTATGAGCAGTACTTC. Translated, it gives CASKSAGGYEQYF.

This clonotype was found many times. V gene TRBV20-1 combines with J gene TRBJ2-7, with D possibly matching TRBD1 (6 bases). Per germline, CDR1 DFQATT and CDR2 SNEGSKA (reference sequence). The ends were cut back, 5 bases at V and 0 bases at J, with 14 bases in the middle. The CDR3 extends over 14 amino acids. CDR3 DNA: TGCAGTGCTCCCAGGGGCGGGCTCTCCTACGAGCAGTACTTC. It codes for CSAPRGGLSYEQYF.

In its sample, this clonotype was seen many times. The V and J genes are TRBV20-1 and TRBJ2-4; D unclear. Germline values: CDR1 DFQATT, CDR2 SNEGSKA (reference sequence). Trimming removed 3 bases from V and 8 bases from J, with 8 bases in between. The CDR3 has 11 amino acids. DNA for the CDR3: TGCAGTGCTAGCATGCTGGACATTCAGTACTTC. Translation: CSASMLDIQYF.

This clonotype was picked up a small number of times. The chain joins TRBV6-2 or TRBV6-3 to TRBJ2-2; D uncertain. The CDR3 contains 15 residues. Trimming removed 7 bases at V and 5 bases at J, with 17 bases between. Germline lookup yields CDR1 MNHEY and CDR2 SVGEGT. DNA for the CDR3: TGTGCCAGCATGTACCGGGTCGGTGGGACCGGGGAGCTGTTTTTT. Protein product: CASMYRVGGTGELFF.

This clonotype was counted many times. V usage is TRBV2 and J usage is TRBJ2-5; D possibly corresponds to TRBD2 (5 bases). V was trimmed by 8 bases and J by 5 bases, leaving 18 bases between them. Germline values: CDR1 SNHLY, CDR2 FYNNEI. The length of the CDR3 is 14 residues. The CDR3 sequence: CASGRAGPGETQYF. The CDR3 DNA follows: TGTGCCAGCGGCCGAGCAGGTCCGGGGGAGACCCAGTACTTC.

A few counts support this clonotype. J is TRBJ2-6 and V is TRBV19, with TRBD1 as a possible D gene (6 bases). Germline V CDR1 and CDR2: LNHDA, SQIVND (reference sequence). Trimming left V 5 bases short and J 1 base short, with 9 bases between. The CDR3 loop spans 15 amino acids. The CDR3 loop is CASSSGVSGANVLTF. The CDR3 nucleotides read TGTGCCAGTAGTTCAGGGGTGTCTGGGGCCAACGTCCTGACTTTC.

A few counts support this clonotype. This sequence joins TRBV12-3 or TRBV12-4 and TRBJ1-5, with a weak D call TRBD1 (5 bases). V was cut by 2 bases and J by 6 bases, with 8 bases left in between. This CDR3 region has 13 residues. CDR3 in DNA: TGTGCCAGCAGTTTAAGGGACGGTCAGCCCCAGCATTTT. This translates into CASSLRDGQPQHF.

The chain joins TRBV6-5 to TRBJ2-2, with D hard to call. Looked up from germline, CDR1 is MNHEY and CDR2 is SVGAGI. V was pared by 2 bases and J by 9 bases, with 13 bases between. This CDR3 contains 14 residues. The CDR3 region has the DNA TGTGCCAGCAGTTACGAGACCGCAAATAGGGAGCTGTTTTTT. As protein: CASSYETANRELFF.

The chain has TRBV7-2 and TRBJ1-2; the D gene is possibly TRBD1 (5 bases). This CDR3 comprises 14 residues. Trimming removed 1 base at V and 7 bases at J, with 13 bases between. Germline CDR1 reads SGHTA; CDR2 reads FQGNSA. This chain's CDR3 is CASSLVGGTTGYTF. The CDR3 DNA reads TGTGCCAGCAGCTTAGTAGGAGGGACGACTGGCTACACCTTC.

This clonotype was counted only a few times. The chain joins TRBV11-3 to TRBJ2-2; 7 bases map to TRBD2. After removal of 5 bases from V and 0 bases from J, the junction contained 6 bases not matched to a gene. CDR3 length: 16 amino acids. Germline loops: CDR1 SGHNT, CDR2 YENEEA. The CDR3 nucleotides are TGTGCCAGCAGCCGGAGCGGGACCGCGAACACCGGGGAGCTGTTTTTT. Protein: CASSRSGTANTGELFF.

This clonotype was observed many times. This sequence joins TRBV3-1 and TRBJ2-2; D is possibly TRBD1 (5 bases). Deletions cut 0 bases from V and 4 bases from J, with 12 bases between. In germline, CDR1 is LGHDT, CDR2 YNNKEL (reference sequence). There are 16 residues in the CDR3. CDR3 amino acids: CASSQELQGGTGELFF. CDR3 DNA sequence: TGTGCCAGCAGCCAAGAATTGCAGGGCGGCACCGGGGAGCTGTTTTTT.

Here the CDR3 DNA reads TGTGCCAGCAGCGTCGGCCTCCCCGGTGTGTTCCCAGGAGATACGCAGTATTTT. Its protein product is CASSVGLPGVFPGDTQYF. J is TRBJ2-3 and V is TRBV9; D unresolved. The CDR3 sequence is 18 residues long. Trimming removed 2 bases at V and 5 bases at J, with 24 bases between. The germline CDR1 and CDR2 sequences are SGDLS and YYNGEE.

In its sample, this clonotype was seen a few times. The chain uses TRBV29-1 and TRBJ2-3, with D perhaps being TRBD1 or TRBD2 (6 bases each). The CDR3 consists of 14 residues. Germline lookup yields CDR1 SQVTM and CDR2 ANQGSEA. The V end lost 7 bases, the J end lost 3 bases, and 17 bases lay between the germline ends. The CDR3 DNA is TGCAGCGCCACATTGGGGGGCAAAACAGATACGCAGTATTTT. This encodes CSATLGGKTDTQYF.

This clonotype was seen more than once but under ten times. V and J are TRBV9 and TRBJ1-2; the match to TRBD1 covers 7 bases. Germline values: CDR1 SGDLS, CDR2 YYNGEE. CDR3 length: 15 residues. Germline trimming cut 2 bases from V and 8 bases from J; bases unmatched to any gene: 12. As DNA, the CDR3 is TGTGCCAGCAGCGTGTTCGGACAGGCCTCCTTCGGCTACACCTTC. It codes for CASSVFGQASFGYTF.

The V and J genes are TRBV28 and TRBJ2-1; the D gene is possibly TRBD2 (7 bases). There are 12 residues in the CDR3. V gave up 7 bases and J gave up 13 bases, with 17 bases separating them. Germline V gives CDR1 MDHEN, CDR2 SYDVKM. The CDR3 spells CASTLRGGGQFF. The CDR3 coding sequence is TGTGCCAGCACTCTGAGGGGGGGAGGCCAGTTCTTC.

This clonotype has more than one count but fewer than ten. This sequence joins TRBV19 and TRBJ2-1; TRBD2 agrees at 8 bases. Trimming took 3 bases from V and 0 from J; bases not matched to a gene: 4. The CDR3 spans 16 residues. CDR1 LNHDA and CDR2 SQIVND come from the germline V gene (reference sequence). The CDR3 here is CASSMGAGGSYNEQFF. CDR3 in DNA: TGTGCCAGTAGTATGGGGGCGGGAGGCTCCTACAATGAGCAGTTCTTC.

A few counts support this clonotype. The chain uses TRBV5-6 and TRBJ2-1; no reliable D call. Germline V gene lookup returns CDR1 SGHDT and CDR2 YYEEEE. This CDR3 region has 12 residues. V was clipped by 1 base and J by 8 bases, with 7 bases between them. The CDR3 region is CASSLWSHEQFF. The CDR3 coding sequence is TGTGCCAGCAGCTTGTGGTCCCATGAGCAGTTCTTC.

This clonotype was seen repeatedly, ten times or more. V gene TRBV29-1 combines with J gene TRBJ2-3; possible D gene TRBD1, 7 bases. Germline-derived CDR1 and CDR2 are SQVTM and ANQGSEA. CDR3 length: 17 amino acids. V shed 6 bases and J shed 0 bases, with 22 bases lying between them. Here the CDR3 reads CSVRGKGALGSTDTQYF. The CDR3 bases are TGCAGCGTCCGGGGGAAGGGGGCGTTGGGTAGCACAGATACGCAGTATTTT.

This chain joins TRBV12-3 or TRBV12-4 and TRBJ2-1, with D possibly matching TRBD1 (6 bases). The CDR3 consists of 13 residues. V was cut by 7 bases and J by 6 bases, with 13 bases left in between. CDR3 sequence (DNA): TGTGCCAGCAAGAAAACAGGGTCCAATGAGCAGTTCTTC. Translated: CASKKTGSNEQFF.

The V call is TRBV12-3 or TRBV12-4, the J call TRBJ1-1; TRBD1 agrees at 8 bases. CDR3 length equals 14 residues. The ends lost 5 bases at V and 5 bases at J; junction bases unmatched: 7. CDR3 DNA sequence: TGTGCCAGCAGTACAGGACAGGGATGGACTGAAGCTTTCTTT. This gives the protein CASSTGQGWTEAFF.

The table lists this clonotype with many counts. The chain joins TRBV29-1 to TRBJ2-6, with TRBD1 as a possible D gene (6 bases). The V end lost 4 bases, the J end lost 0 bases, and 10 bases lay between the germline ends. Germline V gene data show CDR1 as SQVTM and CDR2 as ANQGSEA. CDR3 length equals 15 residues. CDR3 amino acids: CSVVQGTSGANVLTF. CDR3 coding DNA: TGCAGCGTTGTTCAGGGGACCTCTGGGGCCAACGTCCTGACTTTC.

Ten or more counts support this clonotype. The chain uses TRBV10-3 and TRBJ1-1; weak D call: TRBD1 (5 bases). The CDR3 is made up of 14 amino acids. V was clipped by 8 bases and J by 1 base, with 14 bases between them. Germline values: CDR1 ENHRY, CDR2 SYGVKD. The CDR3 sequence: CAISVLGENTEAFF. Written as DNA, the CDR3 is TGTGCCATCTCGGTCCTGGGGGAGAACACTGAAGCTTTCTTT.

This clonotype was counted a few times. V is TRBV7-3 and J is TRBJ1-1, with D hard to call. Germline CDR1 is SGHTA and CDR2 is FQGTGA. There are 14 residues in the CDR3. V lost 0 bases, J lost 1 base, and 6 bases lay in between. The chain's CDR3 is CASSLTGPNTEAFF. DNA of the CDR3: TGTGCCAGCAGCTTAACTGGGCCGAACACTGAAGCTTTCTTT.

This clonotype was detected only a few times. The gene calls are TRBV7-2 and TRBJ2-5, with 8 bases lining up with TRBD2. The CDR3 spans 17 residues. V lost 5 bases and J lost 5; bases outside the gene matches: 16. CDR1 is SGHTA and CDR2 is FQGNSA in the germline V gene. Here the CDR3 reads CASSLGRSGRGLETQYF. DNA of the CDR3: TGTGCCAGCAGCCTTGGTAGGAGCGGGAGAGGGTTGGAGACCCAGTACTTC.